The entry below describes one T cell receptor (beta chain). Here immunoSEQ multiplex PCR was the method, and the copy in TCRdb shows in-frame clones only, minus some. The sample includes more than 50,000 clones, around 87% of them seen just once. These data belong to a study of PD-1 blockade in classical Hodgkin lymphoma. Relapse was seen in all patients after autologous stem cell transplantation, and brentuximab vedotin exposure was variable. The CDR3 has 15 residues. Trimming removed 0 bases from V and 2 bases from J, with 10 bases in between. From germline, CDR1 is SGHVS and CDR2 FQNEAQ. The TCR sequence derives from a human donor with classical Hodgkin lymphoma. The chain joins TRBV7-8 to TRBJ1-1; D gene unclear. Specimen: peripheral blood mononuclear cells (PBMCs), collected at baseline. The CDR3 spells CASSLARTANTEAFF. CDR3 DNA sequence: TGTGCCAGCAGCTTAGCTAGGACGGCTAACACTGAAGCTTTCTTT.